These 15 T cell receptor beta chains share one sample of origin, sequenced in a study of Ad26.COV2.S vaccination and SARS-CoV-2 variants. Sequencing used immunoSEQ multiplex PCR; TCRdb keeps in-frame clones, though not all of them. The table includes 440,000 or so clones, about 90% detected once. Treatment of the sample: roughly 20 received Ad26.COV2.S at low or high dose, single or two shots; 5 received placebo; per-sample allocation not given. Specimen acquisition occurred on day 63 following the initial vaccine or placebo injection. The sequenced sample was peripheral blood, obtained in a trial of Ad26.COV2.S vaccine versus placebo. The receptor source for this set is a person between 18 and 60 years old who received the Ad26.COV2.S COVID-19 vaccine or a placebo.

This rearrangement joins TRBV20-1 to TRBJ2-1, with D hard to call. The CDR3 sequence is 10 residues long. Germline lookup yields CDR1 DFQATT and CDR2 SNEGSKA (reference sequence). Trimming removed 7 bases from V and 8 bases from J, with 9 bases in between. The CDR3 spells CSVRSYEQFF. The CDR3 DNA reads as TGCAGTGTTAGGAGCTATGAGCAGTTCTTC.

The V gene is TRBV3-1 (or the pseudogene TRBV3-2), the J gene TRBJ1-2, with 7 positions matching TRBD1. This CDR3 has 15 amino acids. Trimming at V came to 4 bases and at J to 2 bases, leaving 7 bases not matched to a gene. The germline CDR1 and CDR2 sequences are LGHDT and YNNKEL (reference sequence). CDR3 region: CASSRRQGRNYGYTF. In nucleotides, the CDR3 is TGTGCCAGCAGCCGACGACAGGGTAGGAACTATGGCTACACCTTC.

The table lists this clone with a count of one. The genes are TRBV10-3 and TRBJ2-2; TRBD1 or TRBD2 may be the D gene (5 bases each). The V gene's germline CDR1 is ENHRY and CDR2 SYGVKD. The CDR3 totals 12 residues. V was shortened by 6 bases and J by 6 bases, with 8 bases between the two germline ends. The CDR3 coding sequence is TGTGCCATCAGCAGGGACCCCGGGGAGCTGTTTTTT. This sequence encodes CAISRDPGELFF.

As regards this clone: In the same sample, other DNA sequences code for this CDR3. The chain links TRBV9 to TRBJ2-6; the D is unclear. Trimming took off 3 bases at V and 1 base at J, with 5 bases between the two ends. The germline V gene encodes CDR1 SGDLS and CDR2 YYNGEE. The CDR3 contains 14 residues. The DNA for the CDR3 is TGTGCCAGCAGCGCCGATTCTGGGGCCAACGTCCTGACTTTC. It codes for CASSADSGANVLTF.

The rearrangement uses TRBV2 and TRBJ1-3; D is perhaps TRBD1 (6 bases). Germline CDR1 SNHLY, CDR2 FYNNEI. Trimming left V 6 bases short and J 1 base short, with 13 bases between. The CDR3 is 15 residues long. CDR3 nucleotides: TGTGCCAGCAGGTCAAATCAGGGGTCTGGAAACACCATATATTTT. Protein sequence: CASRSNQGSGNTIYF.

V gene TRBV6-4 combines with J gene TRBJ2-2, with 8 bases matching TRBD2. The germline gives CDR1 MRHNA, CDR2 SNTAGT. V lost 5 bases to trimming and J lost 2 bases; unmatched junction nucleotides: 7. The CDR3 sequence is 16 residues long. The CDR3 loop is CASSLQSGGNTGELFF. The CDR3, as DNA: TGTGCCAGCAGTCTCCAAAGCGGGGGAAACACCGGGGAGCTGTTTTTT.

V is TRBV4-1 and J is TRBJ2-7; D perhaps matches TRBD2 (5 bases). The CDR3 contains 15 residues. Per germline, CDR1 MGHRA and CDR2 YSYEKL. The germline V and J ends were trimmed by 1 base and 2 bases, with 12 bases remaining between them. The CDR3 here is CASSQGTTRAYEQYF. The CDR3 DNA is TGCGCCAGCAGCCAAGGGACCACTAGAGCCTACGAGCAGTACTTC.

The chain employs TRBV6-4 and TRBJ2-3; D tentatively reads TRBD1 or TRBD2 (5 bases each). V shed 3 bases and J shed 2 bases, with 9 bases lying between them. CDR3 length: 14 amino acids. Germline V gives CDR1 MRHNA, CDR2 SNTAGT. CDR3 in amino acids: CASSERGTTDTQYF. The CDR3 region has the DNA TGTGCCAGCAGTGAACGGGGCACCACAGATACGCAGTATTTT.

In nucleotides, the CDR3 is TGTGCCAGCAGCCCGAGGACAGGGAACACCGGGGAGCTGTTTTTT. Protein sequence: CASSPRTGNTGELFF. The rearrangement joins TRBV11-3 to TRBJ2-2, with TRBD1 identical over 7 bases. J gave up 1 base and V 5 bases, and 4 bases lay outside the gene matches. The CDR3 loop spans 15 amino acids. The germline gives CDR1 SGHNT, CDR2 YENEEA.

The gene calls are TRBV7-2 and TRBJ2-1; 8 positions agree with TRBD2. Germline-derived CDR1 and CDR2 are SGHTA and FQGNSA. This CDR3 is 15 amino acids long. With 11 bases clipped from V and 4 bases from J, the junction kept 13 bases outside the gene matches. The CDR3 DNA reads TGTGCCGTCACCCTAGCGGGCATAATTTACAATGAGCAGTTCTTC. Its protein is CAVTLAGIIYNEQFF.

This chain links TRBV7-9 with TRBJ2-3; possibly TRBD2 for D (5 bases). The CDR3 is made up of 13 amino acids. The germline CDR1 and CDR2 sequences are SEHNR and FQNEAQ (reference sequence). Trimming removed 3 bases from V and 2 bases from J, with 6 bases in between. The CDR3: CASSFDYTDTQYF. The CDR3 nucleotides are TGTGCCAGCAGCTTTGACTACACAGATACGCAGTATTTT.

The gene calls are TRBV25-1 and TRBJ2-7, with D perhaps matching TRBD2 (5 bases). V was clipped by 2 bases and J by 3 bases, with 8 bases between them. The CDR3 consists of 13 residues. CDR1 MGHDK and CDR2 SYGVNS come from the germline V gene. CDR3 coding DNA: TGTGCCAGCAGTGAAAGCGGCCGCTACGAGCAGTACTTC. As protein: CASSESGRYEQYF.

CDR3 region: CASSPLGRWADTQYF. In DNA, the CDR3 is TGTGCCAGCAGCCCCCTCGGCAGGTGGGCAGATACGCAGTATTTT. The rearrangement uses TRBV14 and TRBJ2-3; no reliable D call. The CDR3 runs 15 residues. Trimming stripped 4 bases from V and 4 bases from J, with 15 bases between. The germline V gene has CDR1 SGHDN and CDR2 FVKESK.

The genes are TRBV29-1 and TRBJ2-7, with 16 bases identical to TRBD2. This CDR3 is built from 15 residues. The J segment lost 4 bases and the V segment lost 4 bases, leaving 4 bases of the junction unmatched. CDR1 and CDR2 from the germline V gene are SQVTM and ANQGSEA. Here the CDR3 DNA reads TGCAGCGTTGTGGGACTAGCGGGAGGGAGGTACGAGCAGTACTTC. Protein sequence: CSVVGLAGGRYEQYF.

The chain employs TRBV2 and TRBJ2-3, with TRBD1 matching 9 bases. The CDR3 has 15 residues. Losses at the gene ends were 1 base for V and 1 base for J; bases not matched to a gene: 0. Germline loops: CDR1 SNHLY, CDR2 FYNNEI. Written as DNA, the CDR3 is TGTGCCAGCAGTGAAGGACAGGGGGGCACAGATACGCAGTATTTT. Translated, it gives CASSEGQGGTDTQYF.